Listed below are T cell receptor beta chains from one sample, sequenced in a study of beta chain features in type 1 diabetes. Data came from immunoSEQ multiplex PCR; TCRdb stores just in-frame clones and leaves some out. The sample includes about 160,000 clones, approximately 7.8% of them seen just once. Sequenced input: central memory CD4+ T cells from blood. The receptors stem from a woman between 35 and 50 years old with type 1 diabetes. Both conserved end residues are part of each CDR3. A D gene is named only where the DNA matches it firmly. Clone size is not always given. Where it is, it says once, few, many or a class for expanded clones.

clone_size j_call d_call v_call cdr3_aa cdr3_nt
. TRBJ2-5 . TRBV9 CASSPTEGTETQYF TGTGCCAGCAGCCCCACTGAGGGTACAGAGACCCAGTACTTC
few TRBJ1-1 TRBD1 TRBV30 CAWSPFPGQGGRTEAFF TGTGCCTGGAGTCCATTCCCCGGACAGGGCGGTCGAACTGAAGCTTTCTTT
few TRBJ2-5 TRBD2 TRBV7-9 CASSLAGGMGETQYF TGTGCCAGCAGCCTAGCGGGGGGAATGGGAGAGACCCAGTACTTC
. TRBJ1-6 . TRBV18 CASSPEGGNSPLHF TGTGCCAGCTCACCAGAGGGGGGGAATTCACCCCTCCACTTT
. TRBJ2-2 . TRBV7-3 CASSSREAGELFF TGTGCCAGCAGCTCCAGGGAGGCCGGGGAGCTGTTTTTT
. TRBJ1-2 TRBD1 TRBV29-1 CSVEDRRQGGYTF TGCAGCGTTGAAGATCGACGACAGGGCGGCTACACCTTC
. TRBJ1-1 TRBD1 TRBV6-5 CASTLQQGAFTEAFF TGTGCCAGCACCCTACAACAGGGGGCTTTCACTGAAGCTTTCTTT
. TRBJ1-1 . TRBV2 CASGGGTEAFF TGTGCCAGCGGGGGGGGCACTGAAGCTTTCTTT
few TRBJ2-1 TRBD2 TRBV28 CASSPFSSGGHNEQFF TGTGCCAGCAGTCCCTTCTCTAGCGGGGGGCACAATGAGCAGTTCTTC
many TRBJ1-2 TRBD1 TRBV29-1 CSAADRGEGYTF TGCAGCGCGGCCGACAGGGGGGAAGGCTACACCTTC
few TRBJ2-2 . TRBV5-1 CASSPALTVTGELFF TGCGCCAGCAGCCCAGCCTTGACAGTCACCGGGGAGCTGTTTTTT
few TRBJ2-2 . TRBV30 CAWKSGPNTGELFF TGTGCCTGGAAGTCAGGGCCCAACACCGGGGAGCTGTTTTTT
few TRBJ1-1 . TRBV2 CASSDAGGWAEAFF TGTGCCAGCTCTGATGCGGGGGGCTGGGCTGAAGCTTTCTTT
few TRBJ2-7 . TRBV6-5 CASSPDYLRGEQYF TGTGCCAGCAGCCCGGATTACCTGAGAGGAGAGCAGTACTTC
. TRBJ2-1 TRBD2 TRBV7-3 CASSLIGGRAGNEQFF TGTGCCAGCAGCTTAATCGGCGGGAGGGCTGGCAATGAGCAGTTCTTC
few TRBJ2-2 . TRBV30 CAWSVHQAGELFF TGTGCCTGGAGTGTACACCAGGCCGGGGAGCTGTTTTTT
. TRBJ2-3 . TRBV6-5 CASSYLAAGTDTQYF TGTGCCAGCAGTTACCTGGCGGCAGGCACAGATACGCAGTATTTT
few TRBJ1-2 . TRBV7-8 CASSLVLPAGDGYTF TGTGCCAGCAGCTTAGTACTCCCAGCAGGGGATGGCTACACCTTC
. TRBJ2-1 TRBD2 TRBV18 CASSPPLLAGVRDEQFF TGTGCCAGCTCACCGCCCTTACTAGCGGGAGTACGGGATGAGCAGTTCTTC
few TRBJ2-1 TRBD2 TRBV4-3 CASSRTKRGGVEQFF TGCGCCAGCAGCCGAACAAAGCGGGGGGGAGTTGAGCAGTTCTTC
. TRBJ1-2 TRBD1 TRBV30 CACPGTGDLLSGYTF TGTGCCTGCCCCGGGACAGGGGATCTATTGAGTGGCTACACCTTC
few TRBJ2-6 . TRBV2 CASSDWGAGANVLTF TGTGCCAGCAGTGATTGGGGAGCTGGGGCCAACGTCCTGACTTTC
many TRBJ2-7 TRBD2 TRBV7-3 CASSLMPTSDSYEQYF TGTGCCAGCAGCTTAATGCCGACTAGCGACTCCTACGAGCAGTACTTC
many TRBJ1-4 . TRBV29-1 CSVEGAGNEKLFF TGCAGCGTTGAAGGGGCAGGGAATGAAAAACTGTTTTTT
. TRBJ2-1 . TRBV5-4 CASSPGRDYYNEQFF TGTGCCAGCAGCCCGGGTAGAGACTATTACAATGAGCAGTTCTTC
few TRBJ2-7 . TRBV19 CASSKQGLSYEQYF TGTGCCAGTAGTAAACAGGGTCTGTCCTACGAGCAGTACTTC
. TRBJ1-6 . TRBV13 CASSGSYRDTNSPLHF TGTGCCAGCAGCGGATCTTACCGGGACACCAATTCACCCCTCCACTTT
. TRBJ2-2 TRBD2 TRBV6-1 CASRTSGGTGELFF TGTGCCAGCAGGACTAGCGGGGGCACCGGGGAGCTGTTTTTT
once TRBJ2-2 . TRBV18 CASSLDRDTGELFF TGTGCCAGCTCATTAGACAGAGACACCGGGGAGCTGTTTTTT
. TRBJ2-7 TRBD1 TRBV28 CASRTTTGAVF TGTGCCAGTCGGACAACCACAGGGGCCGTCTTC
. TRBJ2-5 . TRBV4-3 CASSQGDGSQETQYF TGCGCCAGCAGCCAAGGGGACGGGAGTCAAGAGACCCAGTACTTC
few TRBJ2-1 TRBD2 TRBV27 CASRDVAGGSYNEQFF TGTGCCAGCAGAGATGTAGCGGGAGGGTCCTACAATGAGCAGTTCTTC
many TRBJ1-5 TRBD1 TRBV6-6 CASSNTGQGVQPQHF TGTGCCAGCAGTAACACCGGACAGGGGGTTCAGCCCCAGCATTTT
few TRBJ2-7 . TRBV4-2 CASSRESGESSYEQYF TGTGCCAGCAGCCGAGAATCAGGGGAGAGCTCCTACGAGCAGTACTTC
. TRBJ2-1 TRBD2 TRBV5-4 CASSARTSGIMREQFF TGTGCCAGCAGCGCAAGGACTAGCGGGATTATGCGTGAGCAGTTCTTC
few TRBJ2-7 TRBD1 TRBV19 CASSITGTGSHEQYF TGTGCCAGTAGTATAACCGGGACAGGGTCCCACGAGCAGTACTTC
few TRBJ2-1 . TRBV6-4 CASSDPNTYEQFF TGTGCCAGCAGTGACCCAAACACCTATGAGCAGTTCTTC
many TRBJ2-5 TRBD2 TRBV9 CASSPGLAGTLETQYF TGTGCCAGCAGCCCAGGACTAGCGGGTACCCTGGAGACCCAGTACTTC
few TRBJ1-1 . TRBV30 CAWSVSWGPWAEAFF TGTGCCTGGAGTGTCAGTTGGGGGCCGTGGGCTGAAGCTTTCTTT
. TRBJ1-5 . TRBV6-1 CASSEGQRNQPQHF TGTGCCAGCAGTGAAGGGCAAAGAAATCAGCCCCAGCATTTT
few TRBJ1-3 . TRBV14 CASSPSRGNTIYF TGTGCCAGCAGCCCGTCACGGGGAAACACCATATATTTT
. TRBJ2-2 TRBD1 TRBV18 CASSPQKQGDGELFF TGTGCCAGCTCACCACAGAAGCAGGGGGACGGGGAGCTGTTTTTT